Described below is a single T cell receptor (beta chain) sequence and its context. With unsorted samples, genomic DNA was obtained from tens of millions of PBMCs. This sample stems from a study of shared clonotypes between healthy human individuals. Bulk PBMC genomic DNA spanned ten immunoSEQ deep plates. Measured with immunoSEQ multiplex PCR; TCRdb has only the in-frame clones, and not every one. The sample has roughly 510,000 clones; about 79% are singletons. CDR3 length equals 15 residues. V was pared by 5 bases and J by 0 bases, with 4 bases of the junction left unmatched. CDR1 and CDR2 from the germline V gene are ENHRY and SYGVKD.

This sequence originates from a woman in her forties in good health. Some clones in this sample may be carry-over from other donors' samples. The chain links TRBV10-3 to TRBJ2-7, with 10 bases that match TRBD2. The specimen was PBMCs. The CDR3 loop is CAISSTSGPSYEQYF. In DNA, the CDR3 is TGTGCCATCAGTTCGACTAGCGGGCCCTCCTACGAGCAGTACTTC.